Each of the 20 T cell receptor beta chains below was sequenced from the same sample in a study of T-cell memory formation after mild COVID-19. TCRdb itself ran the 5' RACE reads through MiXCR, one entry per CDR3 protein. Of about 350,000 distinct CDR3 sequences listed, roughly 15% were seen once; the top ten hold 22%. Sequenced sample: PBMCs or a T cell subset sorted from them (not recorded which). The receptors derive from a man between 18 and 35 years old who had mild COVID-19 (a few samples of this study predate the infection). Cell type and time point are not known.

The V call is TRBV7-2, the J call TRBJ2-2, with D possibly being TRBD2 (5 bases). Trimming stripped 2 bases from V and 8 bases from J, with 12 bases between. The CDR3 runs to 14 residues. Germline V CDR1 and CDR2: SGHTA, FQGNSA. The CDR3 loop reads CASSLKRKGGELFF. The CDR3 DNA reads TGTGCCAGCAGCTTAAAGCGGAAAGGGGGGGAGCTGTTTTTT.

There are a few counts of this clonotype. This rearrangement joins TRBV5-5 to TRBJ1-5; D unclear. Germline V gene lookup returns CDR1 SGHKS and CDR2 YYEKEE (reference sequence). CDR3 size: 15 residues. V was shortened by 4 bases and J by 2 bases, with 13 bases between the two germline ends. CDR3 nucleotide sequence: TGTGCCAGCAGCCTCAGGCTTGGGGGCAATCAGCCCCAGCATTTT. Encoded protein: CASSLRLGGNQPQHF. The full variable domain, its missing parts supplied by reference TRBV5-5 and TRBJ1-5, is DAGVTQSPTHLIKTRGQQVTLRCSPISGHKSVSWYQQVLGQGPQFIFQYYEKEERGRGNFPDRFSARQFPNYSSELNVNALLLGDSALYLCASSLRLGGNQPQHFGDGTRLSIL.

The chain uses TRBV6-1 and TRBJ2-5; possible D gene TRBD2, 7 bases. V dropped 5 bases and J dropped 9 bases, with 19 bases sitting between them. Germline V gives CDR1 MNHNS, CDR2 SASEGT. This CDR3 has 14 residues. The CDR3 protein is CASSLGGDALAQYF. The CDR3 DNA reads TGTGCCAGCAGTCTAGGGGGGGACGCCCTGGCCCAGTACTTC.

This clonotype was seen ten or more times. The chain employs TRBV7-7 and TRBJ2-1; 9 nucleotides line up with TRBD1. In germline, CDR1 is SSHAT, CDR2 FNYEAQ (reference sequence). The V segment lost 5 bases and the J segment 2 bases; nucleotides outside the gene matches: 4. CDR3 length: 15 residues. The CDR3 nucleotides are TGTGCCAGCAGCCCGGACAGGGGCACCTACAATGAGCAGTTCTTC. This encodes CASSPDRGTYNEQFF.

This clonotype was counted between two and nine times. This sequence joins TRBV14 and TRBJ2-5, with D uncertain. The CDR3 is 13 residues long. V dropped 4 bases and J dropped 5 bases, with 11 bases sitting between them. Germline loops: CDR1 SGHDN, CDR2 FVKESK. The CDR3 coding sequence is TGTGCCAGCAGCCGGGGTATCGAGGAGACCCAGTACTTC. Its protein product is CASSRGIEETQYF.

This clonotype was detected a few times. V usage is TRBV7-2 and J usage is TRBJ1-6; D remains ambiguous. CDR3 length: 14 residues. Germline CDR1 and CDR2: SGHTA and FQGNSA. Trimming pared 0 bases from V and 6 bases from J, leaving 6 bases between. The CDR3: CASSLAGLNSPLHF. The CDR3 nucleotides are TGTGCCAGCAGCTTAGCGGGTCTTAATTCACCCCTCCACTTT.

There are a few counts of this clonotype. The gene calls are TRBV29-1 and TRBJ2-2; D ambiguous. This CDR3 is 13 amino acids long. V lost 4 bases and J 0 bases, leaving 6 bases between the germline ends. Germline lookup yields CDR1 SQVTM and CDR2 ANQGSEA. CDR3 amino acids: CSVAESNTGELFF. The CDR3 nucleotides read TGCAGCGTTGCAGAGTCGAACACCGGGGAGCTGTTTTTT.

This clonotype showed up just a few times. The gene calls are TRBV28 and TRBJ1-5, with TRBD1 matching over 9 bases. The germline CDR1 and CDR2 sequences are MDHEN and SYDVKM. This CDR3 comprises 16 residues. The ends lost 5 bases at V and 5 bases at J; junction bases unmatched: 10. The CDR3 loop is CASSHSRTGGYQPQHF. DNA of the CDR3: TGTGCCAGCAGTCATTCCCGCACAGGGGGCTATCAGCCCCAGCATTTT.

This sequence joins TRBV4-1 and TRBJ2-7; D is perhaps TRBD1 (5 bases). The CDR3 extends over 15 amino acids. Germline CDR1 and CDR2: MGHRA and YSYEKL. V lost 1 base and J lost 2, with 12 bases in between. The CDR3 nucleotides read TGCGCCAGCAGCCAAGTGGCAGGGCCAACCTACGAGCAGTACTTC. Amino acid sequence: CASSQVAGPTYEQYF.

This clonotype was detected only a few times. V is TRBV5-5 and J is TRBJ1-5, with D unresolved. V was shortened by 4 bases and J by 3 bases, with 11 bases between the two germline ends. Germline assignment: CDR1 SGHKS and CDR2 YYEKEE (reference sequence). This CDR3 contains 14 residues. The CDR3 coding sequence is TGTGCCAGCAGCACCCGGGAGCTCAATCAGCCCCAGCATTTT. Translation: CASSTRELNQPQHF.

The chain links TRBV9 to TRBJ1-1; D gene uncertain. CDR3 size: 13 residues. Germline lookup yields CDR1 SGDLS and CDR2 YYNGEE. Trimming removed 0 bases from V and 0 bases from J, with 3 bases in between. The DNA for the CDR3 is TGTGCCAGCAGCGTAGAAGTGAACACTGAAGCTTTCTTT. Its protein product is CASSVEVNTEAFF.

This clonotype has ten or more counts. The genes are TRBV7-8 and TRBJ2-1; 8 positions match TRBD1. V was clipped by 6 bases and J by 7 bases; unmatched bases: 20. Germline V gene sequence: CDR1 SGHVS, CDR2 FQNEAQ. This CDR3 spans 18 amino acids. The CDR3: CASRQKPQGAPIENEQFF. The CDR3 region has the DNA TGTGCCAGCAGACAAAAGCCCCAGGGGGCACCAATAGAGAATGAGCAGTTCTTC.

This clonotype was counted only a few times. The chain uses TRBV6-5 and TRBJ2-3; D is unresolved. V gave up 7 bases and J gave up 0 bases, with 11 bases separating them. Germline V gives CDR1 MNHEY, CDR2 SVGAGI. This CDR3 has 14 amino acids. CDR3 amino acids: CASKRLTSTDTQYF. The CDR3 bases are TGTGCCAGCAAGAGATTAACTAGCACAGATACGCAGTATTTT.

This clonotype was seen only a few times. The chain couples TRBV4-1 to TRBJ2-3; D is unclear. The CDR3 sequence is 15 residues long. V dropped 1 base and J dropped 0 bases, with 8 bases sitting between them. Germline CDR1 MGHRA, CDR2 YSYEKL. The CDR3: CASSQVVASTDTQYF. CDR3 nucleotides: TGCGCCAGCAGCCAAGTGGTAGCTAGCACAGATACGCAGTATTTT.

The rearrangement links TRBV6-2 or TRBV6-3 to TRBJ1-5, with TRBD1 matching 7 bases. The CDR3 spans 15 residues. Unmatched junction bases numbered 16, after V lost 6 bases and J lost 11 bases. Per the germline V gene, CDR1 is MNHEY and CDR2 is SVGEGT. The CDR3 DNA follows: TGTGCCAGCAGCTCAACAGGGGACGGTTGGAGGGCCCAGCATTTT. Protein product: CASSSTGDGWRAQHF.

At least ten counts were recorded for this clonotype. The rearrangement links TRBV4-1 to TRBJ2-3, with D perhaps matching TRBD2 (7 bases). The V end was cut by 4 bases, the J end by 1 base, with 12 bases between. This CDR3 has 15 amino acids. The V gene's germline CDR1 is MGHRA and CDR2 YSYEKL. For the CDR3, the DNA is TGCGCCAGCAGCCCACCGGGGGGCCGCACAGATACGCAGTATTTT. It yields the protein CASSPPGGRTDTQYF.

This clonotype was counted a few times. The genes are TRBV20-1 and TRBJ2-3, with 10 nucleotides matching TRBD2. Germline V gene data show CDR1 as DFQATT and CDR2 as SNEGSKA (reference sequence). V shed 3 bases, J shed 2 bases, and the junction held 11 bases outside the gene matches. The CDR3 is made up of 17 amino acids. The DNA of the CDR3 is TGCAGTGCTAGGGTTCTAGCGGGGGACCTCGACACAGATACGCAGTATTTT. It specifies CSARVLAGDLDTDTQYF.

This clonotype came up a few times. The chain carries TRBV7-8 and TRBJ2-1; tentatively, D is TRBD1 (6 bases). V lost 11 bases, J lost 2 bases, and 10 bases lay in between. The CDR3 is made up of 12 amino acids. Germline assignment: CDR1 SGHVS and CDR2 FQNEAQ. CDR3 amino acids: CAGQGTYNEQFF. In nucleotides, the CDR3 is TGTGCCGGCCAGGGGACCTACAATGAGCAGTTCTTC.

The rearrangement uses TRBV6-2 or TRBV6-3 and TRBJ1-1; no firm D call. Trimming stripped 8 bases from V and 5 bases from J, with 18 bases between. The CDR3 length is 14 residues. Germline CDR1 and CDR2: MNHEY and SVGEGT. The CDR3 DNA is TGTGCCAGCTACCGGCAGAGCGGGAGAACTGAAGCTTTCTTT. This codes for CASYRQSGRTEAFF.

This clonotype was found a few times. This sequence joins TRBV6-1 and TRBJ1-5; D is ambiguous. CDR1 and CDR2 (germline): MNHNS, SASEGT. V lost 4 bases and J 4 bases, leaving 11 bases between the germline ends. This CDR3 has 14 residues. The CDR3 here is CASSGQTWNQPQHF. CDR3 nucleotides: TGTGCCAGCAGTGGTCAAACGTGGAATCAGCCCCAGCATTTT.